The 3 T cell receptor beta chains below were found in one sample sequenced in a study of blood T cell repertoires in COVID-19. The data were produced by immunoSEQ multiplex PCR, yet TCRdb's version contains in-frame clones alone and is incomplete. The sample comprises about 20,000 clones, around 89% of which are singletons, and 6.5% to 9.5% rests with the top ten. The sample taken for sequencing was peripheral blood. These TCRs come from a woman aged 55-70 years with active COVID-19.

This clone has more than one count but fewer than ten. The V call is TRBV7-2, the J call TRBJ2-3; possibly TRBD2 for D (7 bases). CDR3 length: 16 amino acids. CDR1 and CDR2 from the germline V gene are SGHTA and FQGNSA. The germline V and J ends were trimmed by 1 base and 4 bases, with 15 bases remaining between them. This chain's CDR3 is CASSLGGGGPADTQYF. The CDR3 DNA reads TGTGCCAGCAGCTTAGGGGGGGGCGGCCCCGCAGATACGCAGTATTTT.

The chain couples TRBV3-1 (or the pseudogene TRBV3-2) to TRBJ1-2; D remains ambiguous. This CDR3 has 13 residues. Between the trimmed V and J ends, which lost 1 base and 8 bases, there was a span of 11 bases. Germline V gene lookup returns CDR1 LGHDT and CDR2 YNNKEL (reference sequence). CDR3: CASSQGGRPGYTF. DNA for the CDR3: TGTGCCAGCAGCCAAGGTGGCAGGCCAGGCTACACCTTC.

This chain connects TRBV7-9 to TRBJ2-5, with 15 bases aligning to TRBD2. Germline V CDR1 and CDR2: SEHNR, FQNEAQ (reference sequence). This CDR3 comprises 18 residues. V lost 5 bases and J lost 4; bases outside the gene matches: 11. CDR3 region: CASSAGLAGGRPRETQYF. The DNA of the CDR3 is TGTGCCAGCAGCGCGGGACTAGCGGGGGGCCGCCCGAGAGAGACCCAGTACTTC. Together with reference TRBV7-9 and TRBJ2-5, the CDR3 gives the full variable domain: DTGVSQNPRHKITKRGQNVTFRCDPISEHNRLYWYRQTLGQGPEFLTYFQNEAQLEKSRLLSDRFSAERPKGSFSTLEIQRTEQGDSAMYLCASSAGLAGGRPRETQYFGPGTRLLVL.